This TCR beta chain appears in the sequencing data of a study of OX40 agonist ivuxolimab in advanced cancers. Study in general: Patients were infused with ivuxolimab every 2 weeks at 0.01 to 10 mg/kg. The dose-escalation group included hepatocellular carcinoma, melanoma, renal cell carcinoma and head and neck cancer.

The CDR3 consists of 14 residues. Germline assignment: CDR1 SEHNR and CDR2 FQNEAQ (reference sequence). Here immunoSEQ multiplex PCR was the method, and the copy in TCRdb shows in-frame clones only, minus some. The sample consists of 110,000 or so clones, 85% to 95% of them appearing once. As concerns this clone: Mismatch with germline at one junction end may stem from a read error.

The input for sequencing was CD4+ or CD8+ T cells sorted from blood, taken in a trial of the OX40 agonist ivuxolimab. The chain is built from TRBV7-9 and TRBJ2-3; 8 bases fit TRBD2. This clonotype originated in an adult with an advanced solid tumor such as melanoma, head and neck, liver or kidney cancer. The CDR3 is CASSLAGNTDTQYF. The CDR3 nucleotides read TGTGCCAGCAGTTTAGCGGGAAACACAGATACGCAGTATTTT.